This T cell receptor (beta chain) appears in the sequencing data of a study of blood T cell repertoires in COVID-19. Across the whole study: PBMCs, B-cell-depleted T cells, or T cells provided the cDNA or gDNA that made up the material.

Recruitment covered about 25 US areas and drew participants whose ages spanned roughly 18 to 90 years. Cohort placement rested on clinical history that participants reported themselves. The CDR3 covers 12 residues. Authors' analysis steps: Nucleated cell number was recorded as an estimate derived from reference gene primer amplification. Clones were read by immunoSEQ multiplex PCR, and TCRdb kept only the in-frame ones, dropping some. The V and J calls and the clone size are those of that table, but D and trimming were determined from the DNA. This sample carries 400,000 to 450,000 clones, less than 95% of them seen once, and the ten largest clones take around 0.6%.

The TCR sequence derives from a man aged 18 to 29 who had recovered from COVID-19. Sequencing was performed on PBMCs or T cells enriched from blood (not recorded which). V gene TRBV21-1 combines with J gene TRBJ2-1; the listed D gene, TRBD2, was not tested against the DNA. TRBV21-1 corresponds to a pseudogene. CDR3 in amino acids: CASSKPLGEQFF. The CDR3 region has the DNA TGTGCCAGCAGCAAGCCCCTAGGTGAGCAGTTCTTC.